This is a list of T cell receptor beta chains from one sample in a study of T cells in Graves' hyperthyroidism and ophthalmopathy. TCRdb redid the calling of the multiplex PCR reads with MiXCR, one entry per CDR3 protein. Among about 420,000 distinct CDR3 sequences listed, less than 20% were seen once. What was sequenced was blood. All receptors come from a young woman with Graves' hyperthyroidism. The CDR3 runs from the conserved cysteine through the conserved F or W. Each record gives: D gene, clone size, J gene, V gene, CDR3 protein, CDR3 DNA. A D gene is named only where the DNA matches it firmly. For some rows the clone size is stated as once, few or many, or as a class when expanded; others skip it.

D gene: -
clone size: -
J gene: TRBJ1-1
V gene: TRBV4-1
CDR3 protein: CASSPVKYNTEAFF
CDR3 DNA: TGCGCCAGCAGCCCCGTTAAGTACAACACTGAAGCTTTCTTT

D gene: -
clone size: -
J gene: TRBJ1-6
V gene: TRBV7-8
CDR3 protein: CASSLAGGFDSPLHF
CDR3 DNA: TGTGCCAGCAGCTTAGCTGGGGGGTTCGATTCACCCCTCCACTTT

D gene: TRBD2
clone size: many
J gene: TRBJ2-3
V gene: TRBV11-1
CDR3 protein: CASSYLLGGGSTDTQYF
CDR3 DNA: TGTGCCAGCAGTTACTTACTTGGAGGCGGGAGTACAGATACGCAGTATTTT

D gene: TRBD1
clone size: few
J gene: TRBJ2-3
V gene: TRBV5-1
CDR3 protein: CASSSIKQGAGDTQYF
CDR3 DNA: TGCGCCAGCAGCAGTATAAAACAGGGGGCGGGAGATACGCAGTATTTT

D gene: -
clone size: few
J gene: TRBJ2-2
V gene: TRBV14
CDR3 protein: CASSQGGTHTGELFF
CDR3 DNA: TGTGCCAGCAGCCAAGGTGGAACCCACACCGGGGAGCTGTTTTTT

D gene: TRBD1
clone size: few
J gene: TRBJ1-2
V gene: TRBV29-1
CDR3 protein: CSVAQGAVTYGYTF
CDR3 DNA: TGCAGCGTCGCCCAGGGGGCTGTAACCTATGGCTACACCTTC

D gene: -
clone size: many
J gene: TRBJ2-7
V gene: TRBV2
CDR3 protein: CASSEKGFDEQYF
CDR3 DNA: TGTGCCAGCAGTGAAAAAGGATTCGACGAGCAGTACTTC

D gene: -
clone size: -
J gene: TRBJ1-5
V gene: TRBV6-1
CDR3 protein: CASSEAGGNQPQHF
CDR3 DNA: TGTGCCAGCAGTGAAGCAGGCGGGAACCAGCCCCAGCATTTT

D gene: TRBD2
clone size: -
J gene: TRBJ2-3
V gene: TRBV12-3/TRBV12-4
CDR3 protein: CASSSGTSGGYSDTQYF
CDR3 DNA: TGTGCCAGCAGTTCCGGGACTAGCGGGGGATATTCAGATACGCAGTATTTT

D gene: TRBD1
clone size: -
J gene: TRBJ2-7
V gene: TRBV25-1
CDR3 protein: CASSARTGIPTYEQYF
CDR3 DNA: TGTGCCAGCAGTGCGAGGACAGGGATACCTACCTACGAGCAGTACTTC

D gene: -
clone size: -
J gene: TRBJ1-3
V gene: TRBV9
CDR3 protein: CASSVGGGANTIYF
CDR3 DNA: TGTGCCAGCAGCGTAGGAGGGGGAGCAAACACCATATATTTT

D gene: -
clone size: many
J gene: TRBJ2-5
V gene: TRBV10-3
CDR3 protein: CAIRRDSRYQETQYF
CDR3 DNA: TGTGCCATCAGGCGGGACAGCCGGTACCAAGAGACCCAGTACTTC

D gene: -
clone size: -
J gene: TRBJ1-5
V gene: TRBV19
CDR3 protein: CASTTRLTPGSNQPQHF
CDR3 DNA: TGTGCCAGTACTACCCGCCTCACCCCAGGGAGCAATCAGCCCCAGCATTTT

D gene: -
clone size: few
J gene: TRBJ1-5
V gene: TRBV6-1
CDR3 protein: CASSETGMGYRNQPQHF
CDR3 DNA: TGTGCCAGCAGTGAAACGGGTATGGGGTATCGCAATCAGCCCCAGCATTTT

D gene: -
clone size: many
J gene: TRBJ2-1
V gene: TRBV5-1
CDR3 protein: CASRDQGYSYNEQFF
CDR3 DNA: TGCGCCAGCAGAGACCAGGGGTACTCCTACAATGAGCAGTTCTTC